This T cell receptor beta chain was documented in a study of CD8+ T cells in alopecia areata. This clone turned up a few times. Extracted from the samples, RNA was reverse transcribed into cDNA to serve as the sequencing template. The data were produced by immunoSEQ multiplex PCR, yet TCRdb's version contains in-frame clones alone and is incomplete. In the table there are roughly 110,000 clones, roughly three fifths of which are singletons. The ends were cut back, 5 bases at V and 5 bases at J, with 12 bases in the middle. CDR3 length: 13 residues. Germline assignment: CDR1 MNHEY and CDR2 SMNVEV (reference sequence). Described treatment: oral pan-JAK inhibitor, 5-10 mg twice daily.

The chain carries TRBV27 and TRBJ2-5; a possible D gene is TRBD1 (6 bases). The receptor comes from a human donor with alopecia areata. The sample here was CD4+ T cells sorted from blood, taken at week 24, from a patient treated with tofacitinib. The CDR3 DNA reads TGTGCCAGCAGTCCTAGGGGGTGGGAGACCCAGTACTTC. As protein: CASSPRGWETQYF.